This entry is about one T cell receptor (beta chain). This sample is drawn from a study of blood T cell repertoires in COVID-19. Study context: Samples taken during acute and convalescent COVID-19 were collected in the United States, Italy and Spain. Sample material is recorded as cDNA or gDNA derived from T cells, B-cell-depleted T cells, or PBMCs.

Original data processing: Estimates of nucleated cell counts were drawn from the amplification of reference gene primers. This table comes from immunoSEQ multiplex PCR, and its TCRdb copy is limited to in-frame clones, with some not included. Clone size and the V and J calls come from that table; the DNA yielded D and trimming. This table has about 130,000 clones, about 87% appearing once. The length of the CDR3 is 19 residues. Germline loops: CDR1 LNHDA, CDR2 SQIVND (reference sequence). Trimming left V 0 bases short and J 4 bases short, with 19 bases between. The rearrangement joins TRBV19 to TRBJ2-6; D not certain. This TCR came from a human donor in a cohort sampled during active COVID-19. The sample comprised peripheral blood. CDR3 region: CASSIDRSSPLPGANVLTF. As DNA, the CDR3 is TGTGCCAGTAGTATAGATAGGAGCAGTCCTCTCCCCGGGGCCAACGTCCTGACTTTC.